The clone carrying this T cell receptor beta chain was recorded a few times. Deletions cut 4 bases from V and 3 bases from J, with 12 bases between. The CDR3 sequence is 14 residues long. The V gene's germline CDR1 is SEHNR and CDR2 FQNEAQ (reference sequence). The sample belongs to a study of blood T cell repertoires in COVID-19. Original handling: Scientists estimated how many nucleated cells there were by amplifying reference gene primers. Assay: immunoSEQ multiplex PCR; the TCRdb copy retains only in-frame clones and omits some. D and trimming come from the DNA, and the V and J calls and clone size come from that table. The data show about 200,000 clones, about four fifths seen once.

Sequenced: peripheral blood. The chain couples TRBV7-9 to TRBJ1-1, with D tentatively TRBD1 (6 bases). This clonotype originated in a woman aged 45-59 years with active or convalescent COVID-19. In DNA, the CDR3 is TGTGCCAGCAGCTCAAGGGGGACGCACACTGAAGCTTTCTTT. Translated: CASSSRGTHTEAFF.